The 9 T cell receptor beta chains below all came from one sample that was sequenced in a study of molecular identifiers for immune sequencing clone quantification. Each CDR3 protein gets one entry after TCRdb re-called the PCR reads with MiXCR. The table includes under 65,000 distinct CDR3 sequences, about 25% detected once. The sequenced sample consisted of naive CD8+ T cells from blood, with Jurkat cell RNA spiked in. Stated subset: FACS-sorted CD8+CD4-CCR7+CD45RA+ naive T cells. These receptors came from a human donor in good health. Some libraries in this study had Jurkat cell RNA spiked in.

This clonotype was recorded only once. A much larger clone sits a single nucleotide away, making a read error possible. V is TRBV10-3 and J is TRBJ1-1; D unclear. This CDR3 region has 17 residues. Per germline, CDR1 ENHRY and CDR2 SYGVKD. CDR3 residues: CAISEWPHTVMNTEVFF. CDR3 DNA: TGTGCCATCAGTGAGTGGCCCCACACAGTTATGAACACTGAAGTTTTCTTT.

A note on this clonotype: This may be a read error, as it is one base from a much larger clone. The CDR3 is CASSLSTGQYF. The CDR3 DNA sequence: TGCGCCAGCAGCTTGTCCACCGGGCAGTACTTC. The chain links TRBV5-1 to TRBJ2-7; no clear D. Germline lookup yields CDR1 SGHRS and CDR2 YFSETQ. V lost 1 base and J 9 bases, leaving 8 bases between the germline ends. CDR3 length: 11 amino acids.

This clonotype appeared many times. This chain uses TRBV4-3 with TRBJ2-7; no reliable D call. Germline loops: CDR1 LGHNA, CDR2 YSLEER. V was pared by 1 base and J by 3 bases, with 13 bases between. CDR3 size: 15 residues. The CDR3, as DNA: TGCGCCAGCAGCCAAGGGACCGGAGCACGCTACGAGCAGTACTTC. Translation: CASSQGTGARYEQYF.

This clonotype was recorded at least ten times. V gene TRBV20-1 combines with J gene TRBJ2-7; weak D call: TRBD2 (5 bases). Germline V gene lookup returns CDR1 DFQATT and CDR2 SNEGSKA (reference sequence). This CDR3 is built from 13 residues. Deletions cut 0 bases from V and 5 bases from J, with 11 bases between. In nucleotides, the CDR3 is TGCAGTGCTAGAGACCGGGGAAGTGACGAGCAGTACTTC. Its protein is CSARDRGSDEQYF.

In the case of this clonotype: The junction does not match germline at one end; this may be a read error. V usage is TRBV6-2 or TRBV6-3 and J usage is TRBJ1-5; possible D gene TRBD1, 5 bases. The CDR3 is 14 amino acids. Germline lookup yields CDR1 MNHEY and CDR2 SVGEGT. CDR3 amino acids: CARSPGTALMPQHF. CDR3 nucleotide sequence: TGTGCCCGCAGCCCGGGGACGGCCTTGATGCCCCAGCATTTT.

As concerns this clonotype: In this CDR3 the conserved last residue, phenylalanine or tryptophan, is missing, so a read error is likely. V is TRBV19 and J is TRBJ2-7, with 9 bases identical to TRBD1. The CDR3 totals 15 residues. In germline, CDR1 is LNHDA, CDR2 SQIVND (reference sequence). After removal of 4 bases from V and 3 bases from J, the junction contained 7 bases not matched to a gene. This CDR3 is CASSTGTGKIYEQYL. In DNA, the CDR3 is TGTGCCAGTAGTACTGGGACAGGGAAGATCTACGAGCAGTACCTC.

This clonotype was detected many times. The chain carries TRBV4-1 and TRBJ1-5; D might be TRBD1 (5 bases). The V and J ends lost 0 bases and 4 bases respectively, with 10 bases between them. This CDR3 has 15 residues. CDR1 and CDR2 (germline): MGHRA, YSYEKL. The CDR3 DNA follows: TGCGCCAGCAGCCAAGATCAGGGTGGAAATCAGCCCCAGCATTTT. Amino acids: CASSQDQGGNQPQHF.

This clonotype was seen many times. This chain links TRBV6-5 with TRBJ2-7; tentative D call: TRBD2 (5 bases). The CDR3 runs 14 residues. Germline V gives CDR1 MNHEY, CDR2 SVGAGI. The V and J ends lost 0 bases and 4 bases respectively, with 10 bases between them. CDR3: CASSYSNWEYEQYF. As DNA, the CDR3 is TGTGCCAGCAGTTACTCGAATTGGGAGTACGAGCAGTACTTC.

This clonotype was seen many times. V is TRBV6-5 and J is TRBJ2-3; D perhaps matches TRBD2 (5 bases). CDR3 length equals 14 residues. The germline CDR1 and CDR2 sequences are MNHEY and SVGAGI. V shed 7 bases and J shed 4 bases, with 15 bases lying between them. The CDR3 protein is CASTPRGGADTQYF. The CDR3 coding sequence is TGTGCCAGCACTCCTCGGGGTGGGGCAGATACGCAGTATTTT.